This entry features one T cell receptor beta chain sequence. Its ends do not fully match the called genes, so a read error is possible. The CDR3 runs 13 residues. Germline CDR1 DFQATT, CDR2 SNEGSKA (reference sequence). This sample was included in a study of blood T cells in healthy people across ages. PCR was performed a second time for about 7 to 11 cycles using a sample-barcoded 5' primer and a J-beta primer mix. Through a template-switch adaptor with 12 random nucleotides, each cDNA molecule received a tag. TCRdb used MiXCR to reprocess the 5' RACE reads, holding one entry per CDR3 protein. The sample holds about a million distinct CDR3 sequences, 35% to 40% seen once.

The J gene is TRBJ1-6, the V gene TRBV20-1; 7 bases are a match to TRBD1. This TCR was sampled from a man aged 18 to 35 in good health. The sequenced material came from blood. The CDR3 sequence: CSKWDSLSSPPHF. CDR3 in DNA: TGCAGCAAATGGGACAGCCTAAGTTCACCCCCCCACTTT.